This TCR beta chain was captured by sequencing in a study of T cell responses to AZD1222 COVID-19 vaccine. The CDR3 totals 14 residues. The V gene end was trimmed by 1 base and the J gene end by 10 bases; junction bases not matched to a gene: 4. Germline V gene sequence: CDR1 LGHDT, CDR2 YNNKEL (reference sequence). Generated by immunoSEQ multiplex PCR, the TCRdb table keeps only in-frame clones and is missing some. The sample includes 70,000 or so clones, more than 70% of them seen just once. The input for sequencing was peripheral blood, taken on day 0 of AZD1222 vaccination. The clonotype originates from an adult in good health. This chain joins TRBV3-1 (or the pseudogene TRBV3-2) and TRBJ2-1, with TRBD1 matching 10 bases. The CDR3 DNA follows: TGTGCCAGCAGCCAAGGACAGGGGGCTAACGAGCAGTTCTTC. Translation: CASSQGQGANEQFF.